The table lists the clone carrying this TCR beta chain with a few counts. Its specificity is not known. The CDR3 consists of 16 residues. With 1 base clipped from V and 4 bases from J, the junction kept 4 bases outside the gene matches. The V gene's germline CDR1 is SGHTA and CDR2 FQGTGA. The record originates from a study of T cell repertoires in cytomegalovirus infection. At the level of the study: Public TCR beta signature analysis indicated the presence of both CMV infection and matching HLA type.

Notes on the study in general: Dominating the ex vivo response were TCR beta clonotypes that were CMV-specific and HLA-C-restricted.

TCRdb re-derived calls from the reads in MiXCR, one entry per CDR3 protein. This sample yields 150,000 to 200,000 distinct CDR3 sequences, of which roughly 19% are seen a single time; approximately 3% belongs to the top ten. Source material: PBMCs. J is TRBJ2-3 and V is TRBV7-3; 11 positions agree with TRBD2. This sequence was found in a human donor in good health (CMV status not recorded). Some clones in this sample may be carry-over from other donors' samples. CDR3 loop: CASSLNSGGAADTQYF. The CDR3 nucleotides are TGTGCCAGCAGCTTAAATAGCGGGGGGGCCGCAGATACGCAGTATTTT. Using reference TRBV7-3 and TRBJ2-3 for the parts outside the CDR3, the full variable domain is GAGVSQTPSNKVTEKGKYVELRCDPISGHTALYWYRQSLGQGPEFLIYFQGTGAADDSGLPNDRFFAVRPEGSVSTLKIQRTERGDSAVYLCASSLNSGGAADTQYFGPGTRLTVL.